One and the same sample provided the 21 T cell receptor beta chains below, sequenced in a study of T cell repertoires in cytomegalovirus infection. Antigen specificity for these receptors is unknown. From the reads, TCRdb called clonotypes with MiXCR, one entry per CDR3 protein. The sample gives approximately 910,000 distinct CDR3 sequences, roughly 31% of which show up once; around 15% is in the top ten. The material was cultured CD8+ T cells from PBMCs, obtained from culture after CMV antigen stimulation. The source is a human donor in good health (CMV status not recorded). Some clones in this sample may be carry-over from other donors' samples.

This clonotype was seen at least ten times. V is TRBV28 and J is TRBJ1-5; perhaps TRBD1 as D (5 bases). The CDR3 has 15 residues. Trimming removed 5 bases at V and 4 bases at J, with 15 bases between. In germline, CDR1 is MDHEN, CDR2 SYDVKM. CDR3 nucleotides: TGTGCCAGCAGTAGCAGCGTAAAGGGGAATCAGCCCCAGCATTTT. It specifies CASSSSVKGNQPQHF.

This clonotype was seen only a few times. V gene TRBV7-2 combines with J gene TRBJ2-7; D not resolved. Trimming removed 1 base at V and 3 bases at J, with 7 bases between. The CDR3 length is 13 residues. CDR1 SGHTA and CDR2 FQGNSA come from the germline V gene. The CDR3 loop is CASSLDSHYEQYV. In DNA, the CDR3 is TGTGCCAGCAGCTTAGACAGCCACTACGAGCAGTACGTC.

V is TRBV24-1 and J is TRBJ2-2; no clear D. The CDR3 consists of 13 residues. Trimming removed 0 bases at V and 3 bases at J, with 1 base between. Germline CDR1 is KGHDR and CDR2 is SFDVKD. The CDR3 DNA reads TGTGCCACCAGTGATTTGGACACCGGGGAGCTGTTTTTT. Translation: CATSDLDTGELFF.

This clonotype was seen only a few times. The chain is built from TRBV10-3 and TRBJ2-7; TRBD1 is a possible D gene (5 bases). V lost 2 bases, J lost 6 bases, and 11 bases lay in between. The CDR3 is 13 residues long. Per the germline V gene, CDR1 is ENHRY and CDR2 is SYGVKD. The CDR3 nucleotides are TGTGCCATCAGTGAGGGGGCGCGACGCGAGCAGTACGTC. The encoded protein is CAISEGARREQYV.

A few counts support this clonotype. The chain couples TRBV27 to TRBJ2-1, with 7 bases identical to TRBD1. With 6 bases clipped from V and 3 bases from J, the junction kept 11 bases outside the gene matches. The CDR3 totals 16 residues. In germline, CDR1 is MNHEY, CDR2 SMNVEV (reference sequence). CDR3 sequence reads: CASSHFPWDSYNEQFF. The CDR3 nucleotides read TGTGCCAGCAGCCATTTCCCCTGGGACAGCTACAATGAGCAGTTCTTC.

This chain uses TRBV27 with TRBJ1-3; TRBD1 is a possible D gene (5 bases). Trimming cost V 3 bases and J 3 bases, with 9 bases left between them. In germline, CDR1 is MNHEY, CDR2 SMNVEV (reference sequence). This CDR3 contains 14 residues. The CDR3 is CASSFGGFGNTIYF. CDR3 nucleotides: TGTGCCAGCAGTTTTGGGGGATTTGGAAACACCATATATTTT.

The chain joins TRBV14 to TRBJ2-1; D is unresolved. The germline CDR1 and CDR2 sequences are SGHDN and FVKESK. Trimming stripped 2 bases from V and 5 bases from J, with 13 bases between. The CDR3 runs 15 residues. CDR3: CASSQFRQKNNEQFF. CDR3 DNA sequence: TGTGCCAGCAGCCAATTCAGGCAGAAAAACAATGAGCAGTTCTTC.

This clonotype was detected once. The CDR3 reads CASSLWGNGGETQYF. The CDR3 nucleotides read TGTGCCAGCAGTTTATGGGGGAACGGGGGAGAGACCCAGTACTTC. V gene TRBV27 combines with J gene TRBJ2-5, with a tentative D call TRBD2 (6 bases). V was pared by 1 base and J by 4 bases, with 13 bases between. The CDR3 runs to 15 residues. The V gene's germline CDR1 is MNHEY and CDR2 SMNVEV (reference sequence).

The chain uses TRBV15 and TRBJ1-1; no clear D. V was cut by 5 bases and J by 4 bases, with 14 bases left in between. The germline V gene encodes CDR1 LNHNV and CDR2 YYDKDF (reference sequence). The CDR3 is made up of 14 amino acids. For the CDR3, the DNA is TGTGCCACCAGCCTCCGAGGGAGTGCCACTGAAGCTTTCTTT. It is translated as CATSLRGSATEAFF.

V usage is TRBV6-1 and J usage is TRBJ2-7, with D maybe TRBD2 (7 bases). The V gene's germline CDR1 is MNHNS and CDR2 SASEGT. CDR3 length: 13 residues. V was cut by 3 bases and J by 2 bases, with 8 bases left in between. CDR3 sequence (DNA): TGTGCCAGCAGTGACGGGGGGCCCTACGAGCAGTACGTC. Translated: CASSDGGPYEQYV.

The CDR3 sequence is CASSFHRYNTEAFF. CDR3 bases: TGTGCCAGCAGCTTTCATCGGTATAACACTGAAGCTTTCTTT. V is TRBV4-2 and J is TRBJ1-1, with D unclear. Germline V lookup: CDR1 LGHNA, CDR2 YNFKEQ. The CDR3 runs 14 residues. Trimming stripped 5 bases from V and 2 bases from J, with 12 bases between.

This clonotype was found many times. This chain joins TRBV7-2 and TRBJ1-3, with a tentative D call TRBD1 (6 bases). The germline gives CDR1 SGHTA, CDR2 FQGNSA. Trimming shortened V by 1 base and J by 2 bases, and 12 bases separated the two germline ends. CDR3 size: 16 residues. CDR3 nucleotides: TGTGCCAGCAGCTTAGGGGGGCTAGTCGCTGGAAACACCATATATTTT. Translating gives CASSLGGLVAGNTIYF. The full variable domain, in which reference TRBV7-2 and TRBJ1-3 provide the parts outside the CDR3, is GAGVSQSPSNKVTEKGKDVELRCDPISGHTALYWYRQSLGQGLEFLIYFQGNSAPDKSGLPSDRFSAERTGGSVSTLTIQRTQQEDSAVYLCASSLGGLVAGNTIYFGEGSWLTVV.

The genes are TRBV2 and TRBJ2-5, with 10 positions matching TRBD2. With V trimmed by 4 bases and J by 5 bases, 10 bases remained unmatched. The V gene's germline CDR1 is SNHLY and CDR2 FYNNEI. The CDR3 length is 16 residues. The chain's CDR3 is CASSGGELAGYETQYF. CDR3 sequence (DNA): TGTGCCAGCAGTGGGGGGGAACTAGCGGGGTATGAGACCCAGTACTTC.

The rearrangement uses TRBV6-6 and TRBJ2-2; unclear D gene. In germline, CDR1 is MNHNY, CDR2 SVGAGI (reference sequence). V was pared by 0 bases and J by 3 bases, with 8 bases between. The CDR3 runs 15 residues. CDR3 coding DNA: TGTGCCAGCAGTTACTCTGGGCCCCACACCGGGGAGCTGTTTTTT. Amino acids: CASSYSGPHTGELFF.

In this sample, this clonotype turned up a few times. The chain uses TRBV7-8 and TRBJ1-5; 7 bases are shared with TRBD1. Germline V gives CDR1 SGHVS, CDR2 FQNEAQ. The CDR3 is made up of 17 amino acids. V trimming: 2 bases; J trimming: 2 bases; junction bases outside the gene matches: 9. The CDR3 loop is CASSLPGGQGGNQPQHF. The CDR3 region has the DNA TGTGCCAGCAGCTTACCGGGAGGCCAGGGGGGCAATCAGCCCCAGCATTTT. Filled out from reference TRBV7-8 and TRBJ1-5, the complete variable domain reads GAGVSQSPRYKVAKRGQDVALRCDPISGHVSLFWYQQALGQGPEFLTYFQNEAQLDKSGLPSDRFFAERPEGSVSTLKIQRTQQEDSAVYLCASSLPGGQGGNQPQHFGDGTRLSIL.

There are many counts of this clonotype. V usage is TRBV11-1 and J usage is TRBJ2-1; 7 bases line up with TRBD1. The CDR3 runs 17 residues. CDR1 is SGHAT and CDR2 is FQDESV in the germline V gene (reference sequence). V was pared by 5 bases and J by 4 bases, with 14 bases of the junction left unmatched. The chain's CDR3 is CASSPPAGDSAYNEQFF. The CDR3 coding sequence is TGTGCCAGCAGCCCCCCCGCCGGGGACAGCGCTTACAATGAGCAGTTCTTC.

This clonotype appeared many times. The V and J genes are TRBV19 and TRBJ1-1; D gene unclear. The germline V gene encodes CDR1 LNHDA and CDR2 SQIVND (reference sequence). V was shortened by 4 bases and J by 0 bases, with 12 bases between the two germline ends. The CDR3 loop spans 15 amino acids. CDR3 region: CASSTQSPLNTEAFF. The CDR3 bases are TGTGCCAGTAGTACCCAGTCGCCCCTGAACACTGAAGCTTTCTTT.

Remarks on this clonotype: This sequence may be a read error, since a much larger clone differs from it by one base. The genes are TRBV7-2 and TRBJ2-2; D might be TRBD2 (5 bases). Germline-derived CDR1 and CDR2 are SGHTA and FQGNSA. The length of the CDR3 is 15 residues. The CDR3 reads CANSPYYEGTGELFF. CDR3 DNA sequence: TGTGCCAACAGCCCCTATTATGAGGGTACCGGGGAGCTGTTTTTT.

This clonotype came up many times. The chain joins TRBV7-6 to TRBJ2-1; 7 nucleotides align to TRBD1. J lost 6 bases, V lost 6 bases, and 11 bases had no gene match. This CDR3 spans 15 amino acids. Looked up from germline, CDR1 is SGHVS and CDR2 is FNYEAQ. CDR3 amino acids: CASSPGGQVRNEQFF. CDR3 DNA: TGTGCCAGCAGTCCAGGGGGACAAGTCCGCAATGAGCAGTTCTTC.

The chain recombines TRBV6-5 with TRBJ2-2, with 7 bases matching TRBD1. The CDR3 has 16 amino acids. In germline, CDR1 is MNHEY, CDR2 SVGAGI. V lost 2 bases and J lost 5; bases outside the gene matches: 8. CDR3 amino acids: CASSYVGDSETGELFF. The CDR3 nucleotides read TGTGCCAGCAGTTACGTCGGGGACAGTGAGACCGGGGAGCTGTTTTTT.

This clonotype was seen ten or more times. CDR3 coding DNA: TGTGCCAGCAGCTTAAAGCCCACGGGGAGCTCCTACAATGAGCAGTTCTTC. Protein: CASSLKPTGSSYNEQFF. The chain joins TRBV7-2 to TRBJ2-1; D possibly corresponds to TRBD2 (5 bases). V shed 2 bases and J shed 0 bases, with 14 bases lying between them. CDR1 is SGHTA and CDR2 is FQGNSA in the germline V gene. CDR3 length: 17 residues.